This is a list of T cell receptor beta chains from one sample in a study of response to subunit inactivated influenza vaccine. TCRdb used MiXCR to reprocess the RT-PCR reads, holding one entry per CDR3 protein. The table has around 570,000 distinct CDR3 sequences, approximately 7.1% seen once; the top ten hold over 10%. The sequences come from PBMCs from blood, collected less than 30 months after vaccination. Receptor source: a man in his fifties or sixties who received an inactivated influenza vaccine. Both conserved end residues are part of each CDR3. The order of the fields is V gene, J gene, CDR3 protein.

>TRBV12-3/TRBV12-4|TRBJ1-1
CASSLMTYTEAFF
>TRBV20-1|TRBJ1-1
CSARLQRSNTEAFF
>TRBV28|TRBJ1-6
CASSRDRGLGVPLHF
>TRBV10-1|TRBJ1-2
CASSEGVTYGYTF
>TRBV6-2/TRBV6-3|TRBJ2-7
CASSTDPGSYEQYF
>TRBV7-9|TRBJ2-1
CASSYDLTGFNEQFF
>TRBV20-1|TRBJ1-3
CSATPGQGYSGNTIYF
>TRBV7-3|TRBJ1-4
CASSGPGLRSTNEKLFF
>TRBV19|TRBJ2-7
CASSIGEISHYEQYF
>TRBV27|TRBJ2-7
CASSRTGSYEQYF
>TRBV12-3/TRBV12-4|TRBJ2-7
CASSSPGQGRHEQYF
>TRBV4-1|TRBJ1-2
CASSQPTRTGGGDGYTF
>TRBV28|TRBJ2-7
CASSLYGPSYEQYF
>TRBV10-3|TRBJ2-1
CANSERGGDNEQFF
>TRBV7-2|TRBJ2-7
CASSSRDRVYEQYF
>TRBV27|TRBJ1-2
CASSFLRGDGYTF
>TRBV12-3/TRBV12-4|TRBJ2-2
CASSPRLNTGELFF
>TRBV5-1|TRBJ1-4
CASSLRVAATNEKLFF
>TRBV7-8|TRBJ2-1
CASSPDGGRNDEQFF
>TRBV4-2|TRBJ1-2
CASSPGTARNYGYTF
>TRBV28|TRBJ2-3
CASNSRGLTDTQYF
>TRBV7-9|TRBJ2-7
CASSIGSASSYEQYF
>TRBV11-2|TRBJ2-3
CASSLDGGGVGGTQYF
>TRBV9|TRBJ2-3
CASRATGLSTDTQYF
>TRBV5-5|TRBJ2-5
CASSFSPLEQETQYF
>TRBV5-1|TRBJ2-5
CASSQLALQETQYF
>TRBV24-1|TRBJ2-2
CATSDLRAELFF
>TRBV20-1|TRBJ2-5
CSASRGGGGSLETQYF
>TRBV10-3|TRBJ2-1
CAISRTSGGRGNEQFF
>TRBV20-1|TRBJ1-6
CSAWDGNSPLHF
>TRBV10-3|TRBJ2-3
CAISGTGGSSTDTQNF
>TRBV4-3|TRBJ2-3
CASSPGLNPTDTQYF
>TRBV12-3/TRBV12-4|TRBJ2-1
CASSFEGGGGQFF
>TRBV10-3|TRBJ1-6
CAISVEGQLSSPLHF
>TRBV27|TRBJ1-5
CASRIAAGWNQPQHF
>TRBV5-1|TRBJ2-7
CASSSEGTGTYEQYF
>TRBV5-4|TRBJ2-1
CASSLGAARASSYNEQFF
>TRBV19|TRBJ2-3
CASSILSTSGATDTQYF
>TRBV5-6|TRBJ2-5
CASSLPHAGAQETQYF
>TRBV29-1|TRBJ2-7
CSAVDGGSYEQYF
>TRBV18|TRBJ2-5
CASSPRDVAFETQYF
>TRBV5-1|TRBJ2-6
CASSLMGVSSGANVLTF
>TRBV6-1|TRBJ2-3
CASRLQGRYGDTQYF